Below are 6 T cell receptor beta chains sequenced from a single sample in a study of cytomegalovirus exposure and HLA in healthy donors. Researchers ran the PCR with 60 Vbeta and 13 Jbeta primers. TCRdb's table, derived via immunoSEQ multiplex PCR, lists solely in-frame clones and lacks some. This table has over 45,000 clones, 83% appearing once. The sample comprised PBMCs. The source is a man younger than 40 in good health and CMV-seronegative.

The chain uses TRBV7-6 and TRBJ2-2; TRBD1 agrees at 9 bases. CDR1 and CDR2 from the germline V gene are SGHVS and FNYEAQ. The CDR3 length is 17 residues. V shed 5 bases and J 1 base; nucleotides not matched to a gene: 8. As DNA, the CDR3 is TGTGCCAGCAGCCCGAAACCGGGACAGGGGAACACCGGGGAGCTGTTTTTT. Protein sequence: CASSPKPGQGNTGELFF.

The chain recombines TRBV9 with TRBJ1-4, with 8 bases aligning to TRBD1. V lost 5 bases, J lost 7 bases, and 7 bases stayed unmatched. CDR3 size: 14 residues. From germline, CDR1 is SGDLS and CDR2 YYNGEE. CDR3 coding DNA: TGTGCCAGCAGTTTGACAGGGGAACGTGAAAAACTGTTTTTT. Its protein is CASSLTGEREKLFF.

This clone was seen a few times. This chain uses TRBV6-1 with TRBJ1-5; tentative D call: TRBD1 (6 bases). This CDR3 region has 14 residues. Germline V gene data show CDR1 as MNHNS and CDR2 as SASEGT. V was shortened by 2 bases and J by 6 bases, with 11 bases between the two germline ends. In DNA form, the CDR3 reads TGTGCCAGCAGTGAAACAGGGAGCGGTCAGCCCCAGCATTTT. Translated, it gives CASSETGSGQPQHF.

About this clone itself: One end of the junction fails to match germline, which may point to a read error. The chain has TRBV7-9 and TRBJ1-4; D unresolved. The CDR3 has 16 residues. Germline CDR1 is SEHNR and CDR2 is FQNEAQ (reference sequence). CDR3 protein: CSSSLALTATNEKLFF. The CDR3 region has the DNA TGTTCCAGCAGCTTAGCGCTTACAGCAACTAATGAAAAACTGTTTTTT.

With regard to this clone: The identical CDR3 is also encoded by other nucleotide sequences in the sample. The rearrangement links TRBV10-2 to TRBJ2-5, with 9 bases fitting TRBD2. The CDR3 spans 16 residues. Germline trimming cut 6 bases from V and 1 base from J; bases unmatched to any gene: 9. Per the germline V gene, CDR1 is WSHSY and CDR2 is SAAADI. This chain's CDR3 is CASSRVAGGSQETQYF. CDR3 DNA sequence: TGCGCCAGCAGCCGAGTGGCGGGGGGGTCCCAAGAGACCCAGTACTTC.

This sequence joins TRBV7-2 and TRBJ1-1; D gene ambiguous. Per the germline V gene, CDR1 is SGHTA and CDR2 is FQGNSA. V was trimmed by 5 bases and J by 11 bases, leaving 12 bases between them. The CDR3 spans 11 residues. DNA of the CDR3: TGTGCCAGCAGCGCTGGACTCGAGGCTTTCTTT. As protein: CASSAGLEAFF.